The TCR beta chain under discussion was sequenced for a study of shared clonotypes between healthy human individuals. The CDR3 is 15 amino acids. From germline, CDR1 is SGHTA and CDR2 FQGTGA. Trimming cost V 0 bases and J 7 bases, with 13 bases left between them. The sample holds one count of this clone. Original analysis: ImmunoSEQ output lacked quality scores and full-length reads, limiting matched filtering. Only in-frame clones appear in the TCRdb table, and some are missing; sequencing was by immunoSEQ multiplex PCR. That table is the source of V, J and clone size, and D and trimming were worked out from the DNA. Here the sample spans approximately 2,300,000 clones, under 95% being singletons.

The sample taken for sequencing was naive CD4+ T cells from PBMCs. Subset denoted: CD45RA+ positively selected. This clonotype originated in a man younger than 30 in good health. Some clones in this sample may be carry-over from other donors' samples. The chain joins TRBV7-3 to TRBJ2-1, with a tentative D call TRBD2 (6 bases). The CDR3 DNA follows: TGTGCCAGCAGCTTAACCCCGACGGGGGTGAATGAGCAGTTCTTC. It yields the protein CASSLTPTGVNEQFF.